The T cell receptor beta chain under discussion was sequenced for a study of Graves' ophthalmopathy and Graves' hyperthyroidism. This clonotype was picked up many times. CDR3 length equals 14 residues. Germline V CDR1 and CDR2: SGHVS, FNYEAQ. J lost 7 bases, V lost 1 base, and 2 bases had no gene match. Pregnancy or lactation, uncontrolled infections and other autoimmune diseases were grounds for excluding patients. Amplification targeted the TCR beta CDR3 regions, with RNA transcripts as the source material. Second-round multiplex PCR followed a first-round RT-PCR using HTBI primers. TCRdb re-called the multiplex PCR reads through MiXCR, storing one row per CDR3 protein. The data hold 200,000 to 250,000 distinct CDR3 sequences, with around a fifth observed a single time.

The sequenced material came from peripheral blood. The clonotype was recovered from a woman between 50 and 59 years old with Graves' ophthalmopathy. The chain employs TRBV7-6 and TRBJ1-5; 9 bases are a match to TRBD1. The CDR3 here is CASSLVTGGQPQHF. As DNA, the CDR3 is TGTGCCAGCAGCTTAGTGACAGGGGGACAGCCCCAGCATTTT. The full variable domain, its missing parts supplied by reference TRBV7-6 and TRBJ1-5, is GAGVSQSPRYKVTKRGQDVALRCDPISGHVSLYWYRQALGQGPEFLTYFNYEAQQDKSGLPNDRFSAERPEGSISTLTIQRTEQRDSAMYRCASSLVTGGQPQHFGDGTRLSIL.